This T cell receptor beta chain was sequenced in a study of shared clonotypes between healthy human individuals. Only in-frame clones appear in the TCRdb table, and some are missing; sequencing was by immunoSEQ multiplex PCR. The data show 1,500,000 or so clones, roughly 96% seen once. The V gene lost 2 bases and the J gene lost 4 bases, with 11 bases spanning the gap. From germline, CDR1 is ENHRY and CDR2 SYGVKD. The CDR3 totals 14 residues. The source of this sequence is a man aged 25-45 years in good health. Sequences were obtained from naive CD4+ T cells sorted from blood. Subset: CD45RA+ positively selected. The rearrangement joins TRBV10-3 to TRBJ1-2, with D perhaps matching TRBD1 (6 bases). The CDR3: CAISEQGQPYGYTF. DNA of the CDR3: TGTGCCATCAGTGAGCAGGGGCAGCCCTATGGCTACACCTTC.